This T cell receptor (beta chain) was captured in a study of T cell repertoires in cytomegalovirus infection. Regarding the study as a whole: Summed frequency of shared TCR beta families picked out CMV carriers who also had the relevant HLA.

Remarks on this clonotype: Its target is unknown.

With 6 bases clipped from V and 5 bases from J, the junction kept 9 bases outside the gene matches. CDR3 length: 14 residues. TCRdb called the reads again in MiXCR, with one record for every CDR3 protein. This sample carries about 740,000 distinct CDR3 sequences, less than 40% of them seen once, and the ten largest clones take 2.8%. Material for sequencing was PBMCs. The TCR originated in a human donor in good health (CMV status not recorded). Some clones in this sample may be carry-over from other donors' samples. The V call is TRBV12-3 or TRBV12-4, the J call TRBJ2-7, with 8 bases identical to TRBD2. DNA for the CDR3: TGTGCCAGCAGCCCAAGCGGGAGCTTCGACGAGCAGTACTTC. This translates into CASSPSGSFDEQYF.